A single sample gave rise to the 27 T cell receptor beta chains below, sequenced in a study of cytomegalovirus exposure and HLA in healthy donors. PCR used 60 Vbeta primers and 13 Jbeta primers. The repertoire was sequenced with immunoSEQ multiplex PCR; TCRdb's copy has only in-frame clones and lacks some. This sample carries some 110,000 clones, approximately 70% of them seen once, and the ten largest clones take roughly 9%. The sequenced sample was PBMCs. The source is a woman between 35 and 50 years old in good health and CMV-seropositive.

This clone occurred once. DNA for the CDR3: TGCGCCAGCAGCCAGTCTCTAGCGGGCATTACAGATACGCAGTATTTT. Its translation: CASSQSLAGITDTQYF. This chain links TRBV4-3 with TRBJ2-3, with TRBD2 matching 8 bases. There are 16 residues in the CDR3. Looked up from germline, CDR1 is LGHNA and CDR2 is YSLEER. V lost 3 bases to trimming and J lost 3 bases; unmatched junction nucleotides: 8.

This clone appeared a few times. This chain uses TRBV7-9 with TRBJ2-2, with TRBD2 matching 11 bases. V shed 3 bases, J shed 4 bases, and the junction held 7 bases outside the gene matches. The CDR3 spans 17 residues. Germline loops: CDR1 SEHNR, CDR2 FQNEAQ (reference sequence). DNA of the CDR3: TGTGCCAGCAGCTTCCCTAGCGGGAGGTTTGGCACCGGGGAGCTGTTTTTT. Amino acids: CASSFPSGRFGTGELFF. Together with reference TRBV7-9 and TRBJ2-2, the CDR3 gives the full variable domain: DTGVSQNPRHKITKRGQNVTFRCDPISEHNRLYWYRQTLGQGPEFLTYFQNEAQLEKSRLLSDRFSAERPKGSFSTLEIQRTEQGDSAMYLCASSFPSGRFGTGELFFGEGSRLTVL.

The V and J genes are TRBV7-9 and TRBJ1-1; D perhaps matches TRBD1 (5 bases). From germline, CDR1 is SEHNR and CDR2 FQNEAQ (reference sequence). This CDR3 contains 16 residues. Between the trimmed V and J ends, which lost 5 bases and 4 bases, there was a span of 20 bases. CDR3 in DNA: TGTGCCAGCAGCCCAAACGAAGAGGGGAGGCGCACTGAAGCTTTCTTT. It is translated as CASSPNEEGRRTEAFF.

The rearrangement uses TRBV27 and TRBJ2-7; TRBD1 matches 7 bases. The CDR3 covers 14 residues. Germline CDR1 and CDR2: MNHEY and SMNVEV (reference sequence). J lost 3 bases, V lost 3 bases, and 5 bases had no gene match. CDR3 protein: CASSFRTGYYEQYF. DNA of the CDR3: TGTGCCAGCAGTTTCAGGACAGGCTACTACGAGCAGTACTTC.

This clone was observed a few times. The chain joins TRBV7-9 to TRBJ1-4, with no clear D. Germline V lookup: CDR1 SEHNR, CDR2 FQNEAQ (reference sequence). Between the trimmed V and J ends, which lost 4 bases and 4 bases, there was a span of 13 bases. The length of the CDR3 is 15 residues. DNA of the CDR3: TGTGCCAGCAGCTCCCCCCTGGCCCTTAATGAAAAACTGTTTTTT. Amino acid sequence: CASSSPLALNEKLFF. The variable domain in full, completed from reference TRBV7-9 and TRBJ1-4, reads DTGVSQNPRHKITKRGQNVTFRCDPISEHNRLYWYRQTLGQGPEFLTYFQNEAQLEKSRLLSDRFSAERPKGSFSTLEIQRTEQGDSAMYLCASSSPLALNEKLFFGSGTQLSVL.

V and J are TRBV4-1 and TRBJ1-5; D call uncertain. Germline V gene sequence: CDR1 MGHRA, CDR2 YSYEKL. CDR3 length equals 16 residues. The V end lost 2 bases, the J end lost 7 bases, and 18 bases lay between the germline ends. Here the CDR3 reads CASSQPREGFGQPQHF. CDR3 sequence (DNA): TGCGCCAGCAGCCAACCCCGCGAGGGTTTCGGCCAGCCCCAGCATTTT.

The rearrangement links TRBV27 to TRBJ2-5, with TRBD2 identical over 13 bases. Judging by the DNA end, TRBJ2-7 fits better; the J call may be wrong. The CDR3 extends over 16 amino acids. CDR1 MNHEY and CDR2 SMNVEV come from the germline V gene (reference sequence). The CDR3 nucleotides are TGTGCCAGCAGTCCGGGACTAGCGGGGATCTCCTACGAGCAGTACTTC. Translating gives CASSPGLAGISYEQYF.

This clone was counted only a few times. CDR3 DNA sequence: TGTGCCAGCAGCTTGGCGGGACAGGTCGAGACCCAGTACTTC. Translating gives CASSLAGQVETQYF. The chain has TRBV5-6 and TRBJ2-5; 8 bases are shared with TRBD1. The V segment lost 0 bases and the J segment 5 bases; nucleotides outside the gene matches: 3. This CDR3 comprises 14 residues. Germline-derived CDR1 and CDR2 are SGHDT and YYEEEE.

This clone has only a few counts. CDR3 coding DNA: TGTGCCAGCAGCCCCAGGACAGGGAACAATGAGCAGTTCTTC. Its translation: CASSPRTGNNEQFF. The gene calls are TRBV7-2 and TRBJ2-1, with 8 bases lining up with TRBD1. Germline trimming cut 5 bases from V and 5 bases from J; bases unmatched to any gene: 5. The CDR3 totals 14 residues. Germline V lookup: CDR1 SGHTA, CDR2 FQGNSA.

This clone appeared a few times. V and J are TRBV6-5 and TRBJ2-1, with 8 nucleotides matching TRBD2. This CDR3 is 15 amino acids long. V lost 7 bases to trimming and J lost 9 bases; unmatched junction nucleotides: 14. The germline V gene encodes CDR1 MNHEY and CDR2 SVGAGI. The CDR3 region is CASTWGREGRPEQFF. Here the CDR3 DNA reads TGTGCCAGCACCTGGGGTCGGGAGGGCCGTCCTGAGCAGTTCTTC.

The chain uses TRBV4-1 and TRBJ2-1; D unresolved. The CDR3 covers 16 residues. The germline gives CDR1 MGHRA, CDR2 YSYEKL. The germline V and J ends were trimmed by 0 bases and 3 bases, with 12 bases remaining between them. CDR3 DNA: TGCGCCAGCAGCCAAGAGAGGCAGCCTTACTACAATGAGCAGTTCTTC. Translation: CASSQERQPYYNEQFF.

The rearrangement links TRBV30 to TRBJ2-3; 11 bases match TRBD2. Trimming removed 0 bases from V and 8 bases from J; junction bases left unmatched: 16. The germline CDR1 and CDR2 sequences are GTSNPN and SVGIG (reference sequence). This CDR3 has 18 residues. The CDR3 reads CAWSVQYLAGGPLSTQYF. In DNA, the CDR3 is TGTGCCTGGAGTGTACAATACCTAGCGGGAGGACCCCTTAGTACGCAGTATTTT.

This clone was picked up many times. The V gene is TRBV30, the J gene TRBJ1-5; 8 nucleotides align to TRBD1. CDR1 and CDR2 (germline): GTSNPN, SVGIG (reference sequence). The CDR3 sequence is 15 residues long. The junction had 9 bases not matched to a gene; V was cut back by 3 bases and J by 5 bases. The CDR3 here is CAWSATGTGYQPQHF. Here the CDR3 DNA reads TGTGCCTGGAGCGCCACCGGGACAGGCTATCAGCCCCAGCATTTT.

The V gene is TRBV27, the J gene TRBJ2-5; D might be TRBD1 (5 bases). The DNA end is a closer match to TRBJ2-7, so the J assignment may be wrong. The CDR3 consists of 16 residues. The V gene's germline CDR1 is MNHEY and CDR2 SMNVEV (reference sequence). CDR3 sequence reads: CASRLGPTDGPYEQYF. The CDR3 nucleotides are TGTGCCAGCAGATTGGGGCCAACGGACGGGCCGTACGAGCAGTACTTC.

The chain combines TRBV12-5 with TRBJ1-1; the match to TRBD1 covers 8 bases. Germline CDR1 and CDR2: LGHNT and FRNRAP. The CDR3 has 11 amino acids. Unmatched junction bases numbered 2, after V lost 6 bases and J lost 8 bases. CDR3 DNA sequence: TGTGCTAGTGGGTGGACAGGGGAAGCTTTCTTT. It is translated as CASGWTGEAFF.

The chain links TRBV10-3 to TRBJ1-5; D perhaps matches TRBD1 (5 bases). CDR3 length equals 14 residues. Germline assignment: CDR1 ENHRY and CDR2 SYGVKD. Trimming stripped 11 bases from V and 1 base from J, with 15 bases between. CDR3 residues: CASWAGWSNQPQHF. The CDR3, as DNA: TGTGCCTCCTGGGCAGGGTGGAGCAATCAGCCCCAGCATTTT.

This chain joins TRBV7-9 and TRBJ2-7; TRBD1 is a possible D gene (5 bases). The CDR3 has 13 residues. Trimming pared 3 bases from V and 0 bases from J, leaving 6 bases between. Germline V gene sequence: CDR1 SEHNR, CDR2 FQNEAQ (reference sequence). The CDR3 reads CASSLDISYEQYF. In DNA, the CDR3 is TGTGCCAGCAGCTTGGACATCTCCTACGAGCAGTACTTC. The variable domain in full, completed from reference TRBV7-9 and TRBJ2-7, reads DTGVSQNPRHKITKRGQNVTFRCDPISEHNRLYWYRQTLGQGPEFLTYFQNEAQLEKSRLLSDRFSAERPKGSFSTLEIQRTEQGDSAMYLCASSLDISYEQYFGPGTRLTVT.

This clone was found a few times. The rearrangement links TRBV9 to TRBJ1-1; possibly TRBD1 for D (5 bases). The CDR3 extends over 13 amino acids. CDR1 and CDR2 (germline): SGDLS, YYNGEE. V lost 3 bases and J lost 5, with 11 bases in between. CDR3: CASSAWGGTEAFF. The CDR3 DNA sequence: TGTGCCAGCAGCGCATGGGGGGGAACTGAAGCTTTCTTT.

The rearrangement joins TRBV30 to TRBJ2-2; a weak D match, TRBD2 (5 bases). This CDR3 comprises 14 residues. The V and J ends lost 3 bases and 7 bases respectively, with 15 bases between them. Per germline, CDR1 GTSNPN and CDR2 SVGIG (reference sequence). The CDR3 DNA reads TGTGCCTGGAGGGCCCTGGACTTTGACGGGGAGCTGTTTTTT. This translates into CAWRALDFDGELFF.

This clone showed up just a few times. The J gene is TRBJ2-7, the V gene TRBV2; D gene uncertain. V was shortened by 2 bases and J by 0 bases, with 8 bases between the two germline ends. Germline V gene data show CDR1 as SNHLY and CDR2 as FYNNEI. The CDR3 sequence is 14 residues long. The CDR3 loop reads CASSERTDSYEQYF. The CDR3 nucleotides are TGTGCCAGCAGTGAAAGAACAGACTCCTACGAGCAGTACTTC.

This clone was seen more than once but under ten times. The CDR3 sequence is CASSAGTGNTGELFF. CDR3 bases: TGTGCCAGCAGCGCAGGGACTGGGAACACCGGGGAGCTGTTTTTT. The gene calls are TRBV9 and TRBJ2-2; perhaps TRBD2 as D (6 bases). Trimming removed 3 bases from V and 1 base from J, with 10 bases in between. CDR3 length equals 15 residues. Germline V gene data show CDR1 as SGDLS and CDR2 as YYNGEE. The full variable domain, in which reference TRBV9 and TRBJ2-2 provide the parts outside the CDR3, is DSGVTQTPKHLITATGQRVTLRCSPRSGDLSVYWYQQSLDQGLQFLIQYYNGEERAKGNILERFSAQQFPDLHSELNLSSLELGDSALYFCASSAGTGNTGELFFGEGSRLTVL.

J is TRBJ2-3 and V is TRBV5-1; 9 bases line up with TRBD1. This CDR3 region has 15 residues. Per germline, CDR1 SGHRS and CDR2 YFSETQ. The J segment lost 1 base and the V segment lost 5 bases, leaving 5 bases of the junction unmatched. The CDR3 DNA sequence: TGCGCCAGCAGACAGGGGGCGCTAGGCACAGATACGCAGTATTTT. It yields the protein CASRQGALGTDTQYF.

The chain uses TRBV25-1 and TRBJ2-7, with 7 positions matching TRBD1. CDR3 length equals 15 residues. The V and J ends lost 6 bases and 3 bases, in that order; junction bases with no gene match: 11. CDR1 is MGHDK and CDR2 is SYGVNS in the germline V gene. CDR3 bases: TGTGCCAGCAGCCACCCCGACAGGGACCTCTACGAGCAGTACTTC. As protein: CASSHPDRDLYEQYF.

The rearrangement joins TRBV27 to TRBJ2-5; 8 bases are shared with TRBD2. The CDR3 is 16 residues long. V shed 0 bases and J 5 bases; nucleotides not matched to a gene: 8. The germline CDR1 and CDR2 sequences are MNHEY and SMNVEV (reference sequence). The CDR3 DNA is TGTGCCAGCAGTTTATCCCCCGGACTAGCCGCGGAGACCCAGTACTTC. Translating it yields CASSLSPGLAAETQYF.

This clone came up a few times. This sequence joins TRBV19 and TRBJ1-4; D is undetermined. Per germline, CDR1 LNHDA and CDR2 SQIVND (reference sequence). The CDR3 is made up of 15 amino acids. Trimming left V 6 bases short and J 5 bases short, with 16 bases between. This CDR3 is CASSLSAASNEKLFF. CDR3 coding DNA: TGTGCCAGTAGCCTATCTGCGGCAAGCAATGAAAAACTGTTTTTT.

The rearrangement joins TRBV5-4 to TRBJ1-2; 7 bases match TRBD1. The CDR3 runs 16 residues. Germline CDR1 is SGHNT and CDR2 is YYREEE (reference sequence). Trimming cost V 4 bases and J 0 bases; bases outside gene matches: 9. The CDR3 bases are TGTGCCAGCAGCCCAACCGGGACAGAGACTAACTATGGCTACACCTTC. Translation: CASSPTGTETNYGYTF.

The chain joins TRBV4-3 to TRBJ2-5; 9 bases agree with TRBD2. The V gene's germline CDR1 is LGHNA and CDR2 YSLEER. The CDR3 length is 16 residues. V lost 0 bases, J lost 3 bases, and 5 bases stayed unmatched. This CDR3 is CASSQDLSGGEETQYF. The CDR3 DNA is TGCGCCAGCAGCCAAGATCTTAGCGGGGGAGAAGAGACCCAGTACTTC.